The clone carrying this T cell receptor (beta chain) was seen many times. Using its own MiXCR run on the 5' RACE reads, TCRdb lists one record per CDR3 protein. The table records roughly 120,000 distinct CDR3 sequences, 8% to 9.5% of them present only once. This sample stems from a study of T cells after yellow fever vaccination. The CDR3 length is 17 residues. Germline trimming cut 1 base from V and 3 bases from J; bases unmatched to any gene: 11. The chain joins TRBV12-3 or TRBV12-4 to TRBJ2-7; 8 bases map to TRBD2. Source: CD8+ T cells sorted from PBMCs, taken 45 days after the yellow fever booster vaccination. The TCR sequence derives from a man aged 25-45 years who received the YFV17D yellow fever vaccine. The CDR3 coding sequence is TGTGCCAGCAGTTTAGGGTTTAGGCGGGAGGCCCTCTACGAGCAGTACTTC. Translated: CASSLGFRREALYEQYF.